This T cell receptor beta chain was found in a study of brain T cells in children with intractable seizures. TCRdb keeps only in-frame clones here, not all; method: immunoSEQ multiplex PCR. The sample includes approximately 23,000 clones, around 94% of them seen just once. A remark on this clone: The antigen is unknown.

CDR3 length: 17 residues. Germline V gene data show CDR1 as MGHRA and CDR2 as YSYEKL. With 3 bases clipped from V and 0 bases from J, the junction kept 6 bases outside the gene matches. Study-level results: Patients' HCMV serostatus was unknown; virus specificity rests on CDR3 similarity alone.

Here the sequenced sample was peripheral blood, taken at surgery. The TCR comes from a boy younger than 18 with focal cortical dysplasia and intractable seizures. The rearrangement links TRBV4-1 to TRBJ2-5; 11 nucleotides align to TRBD2. The CDR3 DNA is TGCGCCAGCAGCCATACACCTAGCGGGGGGTACCAAGAGACCCAGTACTTC. Residues: CASSHTPSGGYQETQYF.